This TCR beta chain is drawn from a study of blood T cell repertoires in COVID-19 (dated by TCRdb to about 2020). Background on the whole study: Samples from collaborators originated in the United States, Italy and Spain and spanned both the acute and convalescent phases of COVID-19. The material from the prospective study consisted of cDNA or gDNA derived from T cells, B-cell-depleted T cells, or PBMCs. The dataset comprised deeply sampled blood TCRbeta repertoires from subjects exposed to, actively infected with, or recovered from COVID-19. The repertoires were released in a freely available public database intended as a resource for research on the immune response to SARS-CoV-2. Samples were obtained from the ongoing ImmuneRACE study (first 160 participants) and from over 1,000 subjects provided by 6 global collaborators. Nearly every sample came with metadata listing a de-identified subject ID, COVID-19 status, age in years and sex. Where HLA class I and class II types were available, the types were taken from metadata supplied by the sample provider, not from assay-based typing.

According to the germline V gene, CDR1 reads KGHSH and CDR2 reads LQKENI. V loses 3 bases at its end and J loses 8 bases; junction bases beyond the gene matches: 9. The CDR3 contains 15 residues, cysteine and phenylalanine counted. CDR3 DNA only is kept here, 45 bases in frame from base 1. Regarding this clone: Its antigen specificity is not known. No base quality values were provided; no much bigger clone lies one nucleotide off.

The collaborating institutions used their own protocols to collect whole blood in K2EDTA tubes. For TCRbeta analysis, collaborators shipped samples as frozen whole blood, isolated PBMCs, or DNA extracted from either of those sample types. What the authors observed across the whole study: The amount of clinical and demographic metadata varied by source and participant and was provided uncurated.

TCRbeta CDR3 regions were amplified from genomic DNA using the immunoSEQ Assay, a bias-controlled multiplex PCR. Per the authors' processing: Nucleated cell counts per sample were estimated from amplification of reference gene primers within the assay. Sequence reads were collapsed and filtered to measure the absolute abundance of every unique TCRbeta CDR3 rearrangement. For each sample, productive Simpson clonality was calculated as the square root of Simpson's diversity index across productive rearrangements. The source is immuneACCESS, and TCRdb retained only in-frame sequences with V and J called. Part of the clones is not carried over; for the studies checked, unresolved V genes explain less than half of this, and the remainder is unexplained. The V and J calls and clone size come from that table; D and trimming were worked out from the DNA. The sample data list over 150,000 clones, and 86% of these were observed just once. The leading ten clones occupy roughly 9.1% of the sample.

Specimen: peripheral blood. The chain is encoded by TRBV18 joined to TRBJ1-4, with 7 junctional bases fitting TRBD1. This receptor was obtained from a man aged 50-60 years with active or convalescent COVID-19. The sequenced DNA is TGTGCCAGCTCACCCCCGACAGGGACGGGGGAAAAACTGTTTTTT. This is translated as CASSPPTGTGEKLFF. The CDR3, completed at both ends by the reference TRBV18 and TRBJ1-4 genes, gives the full variable domain NAGVMQNPRHLVRRRGQEARLRCSPMKGHSHVYWYRQLPEEGLKFMVYLQKENIIDESGMPKERFSAEFPKEGPSILRIQQVVRGDSAAYFCASSPPTGTGEKLFFGSGTQLSVL.